The 19 T cell receptor beta chains below were found in one sample sequenced in a study of esophageal squamous cell carcinoma under preoperative chemotherapy. TCRdb reanalysed the PCR reads using MiXCR and keeps one entry per CDR3 protein. The data hold 34,000 or so distinct CDR3 sequences, with about half observed a single time. Time point noted: after preoperative PTX-NDP chemotherapy. This specimen was taken from a patient given preoperative chemotherapy. The origin of the receptors is a human donor with esophageal squamous cell carcinoma. The donor label of this sample is uncertain.

A note on this clonotype: One junction end does not reproduce the germline sequence, and a read error may be involved. The chain joins TRBV7-8 to TRBJ2-3; TRBD2 might be the D (6 bases). The CDR3 loop spans 16 amino acids. The germline V gene encodes CDR1 SGHVS and CDR2 FQNEAQ. DNA of the CDR3: TGTGCCAGCCGCAACCCAGGGCGGGGACCCGAAAATACGCAGTACTTT. Translating gives CASRNPGRGPENTQYF.

On this clonotype: Likely a read error: the CDR3 ends without its conserved phenylalanine or tryptophan. The limits of the CDR3 on the DNA are not certain, so only TCRdb's listed CDR3 is given. The CDR3 sequence is CASSSTGQASTQLS. The chain carries TRBV7-2 and TRBJ2-5. The CDR3 is 14 residues long, ends included. The germline V gene has CDR1 SGHTA and CDR2 FQGNSA.

About this clonotype: No conserved phenylalanine or tryptophan is present at the end of the CDR3, so a read error is the likely explanation. The DNA is left out, because the CDR3 cannot be placed on it with certainty; the CDR3 is given as TCRdb lists it. V gene TRBV7-2 combines with J gene TRBJ2-5; the listed D gene, TRBD1, was not tested against the DNA. CDR1 and CDR2 (germline): SGHTA, FQGNSA. The CDR3 contains 14 residues when both ends are counted. This CDR3 reads CASSLGGGSKSWFS.

This clonotype was detected only a few times. This chain uses TRBV6-1 with TRBJ2-7; D is undetermined. Germline lookup yields CDR1 MNHNS and CDR2 SASEGT. The CDR3 loop spans 13 amino acids. Trimming took 5 bases from V and 3 from J, leaving 11 bases between them. CDR3 bases: TGTGCCAGCAGTCAGGAGAGAAACTACGAGCAGTACTTC. It translates to CASSQERNYEQYF.

The genes are TRBV7-2 and TRBJ2-5; TRBD2 matches 8 bases. CDR3 length: 16 amino acids. The germline CDR1 and CDR2 sequences are SGHTA and FQGNSA. V was pared by 2 bases and J by 4 bases, with 9 bases of the junction left unmatched. CDR3 in DNA: TGTGCCAGCAGCTTACTAGCGGGCGGTATCACAGAGACCCAGTACTTC. As protein: CASSLLAGGITETQYF.

Many counts were recorded for this clonotype. The chain links TRBV5-4 to TRBJ2-2; D is possibly TRBD1 (6 bases). The CDR3 has 14 residues. Trimming removed 4 bases from V and 6 bases from J, with 13 bases in between. The germline gives CDR1 SGHNT, CDR2 YYREEE (reference sequence). CDR3 loop: CASSQQDSPGELFF. The DNA of the CDR3 is TGTGCCAGCAGCCAACAGGACAGTCCCGGGGAGCTGTTTTTT. Supplemented by reference TRBV5-4 and TRBJ2-2, the full variable domain reads ETGVTQSPTHLIKTRGQQVTLRCSSQSGHNTVSWYQQALGQGPQFIFQYYREEENGRGNFPPRFSGLQFPNYSSELNVNALELDDSALYLCASSQQDSPGELFFGEGSRLTVL.

Worth noting for this clonotype: Mismatch with germline at one junction end may stem from a read error. The gene calls are TRBV7-2 and TRBJ2-4; D unresolved. The CDR3 consists of 16 residues. Germline V gives CDR1 SGHTA, CDR2 FQGNSA. This chain's CDR3 is CASSLVRSLGKDIQYF. CDR3 nucleotides: TGTGCCAGCAGCTTAGTTCGGAGTTTAGGCAAAGATATTCAGTACTTT.

In its sample, this clonotype was seen many times. CDR3 sequence: CASFGLAGFYEQYF. CDR3 sequence (DNA): TGTGCCAGCTTTGGACTAGCGGGTTTCTACGAGCAGTACTTC. The chain links TRBV7-6 to TRBJ2-7; 11 bases are shared with TRBD2. This CDR3 has 14 amino acids. The junction had 6 bases not matched to a gene; V was cut back by 8 bases and J by 3 bases. Germline loops: CDR1 SGHVS, CDR2 FNYEAQ.

The chain couples TRBV6-4 to TRBJ2-1; 7 nucleotides match TRBD1. The CDR3 runs 16 residues. V gave up 2 bases and J gave up 6 bases; unmatched junction bases: 10. Per the germline V gene, CDR1 is MRHNA and CDR2 is SNTAGT. The CDR3 DNA sequence: TGTGCCAGCAGTGACAGGACAGGTGATGGGAGCAATGAGCAGTTCTTC. This codes for CASSDRTGDGSNEQFF.

As regards this clonotype: One junction end does not reproduce the germline sequence, and a read error may be involved. The V gene is TRBV6-1, the J gene TRBJ2-4; TRBD1 might be the D (5 bases). CDR1 and CDR2 (germline): MNHNS, SASEGT. The CDR3 runs 14 residues. This CDR3 reads CASRGRRANNIQYF. The CDR3 DNA sequence: TGTGCCAGCAGGGGGCGGCGAGCCAACAACATTCAGTATTTC.

This clonotype is medium-sized by share. This chain uses TRBV7-2 with TRBJ2-2; tentatively, D is TRBD2 (5 bases). The germline V gene has CDR1 SGHTA and CDR2 FQGNSA. With 1 base removed from V and 5 bases from J, the gap between germline ends came to 14 bases. This CDR3 contains 16 residues. CDR3 amino acids: CASSLDAGIPTGELFF. The CDR3 DNA sequence: TGTGCCAGCAGCTTAGATGCGGGTATCCCGACCGGGGAGCTGTTTTTT.

The chain combines TRBV12-3 or TRBV12-4 with TRBJ2-7; 10 nucleotides align to TRBD2. This CDR3 region has 14 residues. Germline trimming cut 5 bases from V and 1 base from J; bases unmatched to any gene: 2. The CDR3 DNA sequence: TGTGCCAGCAGTCGGACTAGCGGATCCTACGAGCAGTACTTC. This codes for CASSRTSGSYEQYF.

Comment on this clonotype: Likely a read error: the CDR3 ends without its conserved phenylalanine or tryptophan. CDR3 DNA sequence: TGTGCCAGCAGCTCTGGGCGGGGGGCCCCTCGGGCGTCCCAGTTCTCG. This encodes CASSSGRGAPRASQFS. V usage is TRBV7-2 and J usage is TRBJ2-5, with 8 nucleotides matching TRBD2. TRBJ2-1 matches the DNA end more closely, so the J call is doubtful. Per germline, CDR1 SGHTA and CDR2 FQGNSA. This CDR3 contains 16 residues.

Turning to this clonotype: A much larger clone is a single base away; this may be a read error. V is TRBV25-1 and J is TRBJ2-5; TRBD2 matches at 10 bases. The CDR3 is made up of 15 amino acids. Germline CDR1 reads MGHDK; CDR2 reads SYGVNS. CDR3 region: CASSTGAGGGNEQHF. The DNA of the CDR3 is TGTGCCAGCAGTACCGGAGCGGGGGGGGGGAATGAGCAGCACTTC.

The chain links TRBV7-9 to TRBJ1-2, with 9 bases identical to TRBD1. CDR1 is SEHNR, CDR2 FQNEAQ, per germline (reference sequence). V shed 1 base, J shed 4 bases, and the junction held 4 bases outside the gene matches. This CDR3 is 15 amino acids long. The CDR3 spells CASSLGSGQGYGYTF. As DNA, the CDR3 is TGTGCCAGCAGCTTAGGGTCGGGACAGGGCTATGGCTACACCTTC. Supplemented by reference TRBV7-9 and TRBJ1-2, the full variable domain reads DTGVSQNPRHKITKRGQNVTFRCDPISEHNRLYWYRQTLGQGPEFLTYFQNEAQLEKSRLLSDRFSAERPKGSFSTLEIQRTEQGDSAMYLCASSLGSGQGYGYTFGSGTRLTVV.

As concerns this clonotype: Germline and junction disagree at one end, which may indicate a read error. This rearrangement joins TRBV7-9 to TRBJ2-3; TRBD1 aligns across 7 bases. Germline V gene sequence: CDR1 SEHNR, CDR2 FQNEAQ (reference sequence). This CDR3 has 16 residues. For the CDR3, the DNA is TGTGCCAGCTCCCTCGGCGAGGGGGCGTACACAGGTACGCAGTTTTTT. This sequence encodes CASSLGEGAYTGTQFF.

The chain uses TRBV19 and TRBJ2-1; D is possibly TRBD2 (6 bases). CDR3 size: 11 residues. CDR1 and CDR2 (germline): LNHDA, SQIVND (reference sequence). V gave up 9 bases and J gave up 8 bases, with 11 bases separating them. The CDR3 DNA follows: TGTGCCAGATGGGGGGTATATGAGCAGTTCTTC. Translation: CARWGVYEQFF.

Points on this clonotype: Sequence at one end of the junction differs from germline and may be a read error. V and J are TRBV11-3 and TRBJ2-1; either TRBD1 or TRBD2 may supply D (6 bases each). The CDR3 has 17 amino acids. The germline V gene has CDR1 SGHNT and CDR2 YENEEA. The DNA for the CDR3 is TGTGCCAGCAGCTGCGAAGCCGGGACGGGGGCTGTAAACATGCAGTATTTC. This encodes CASSCEAGTGAVNMQYF.

This chain uses TRBV7-3 with TRBJ2-5; D assignment may be TRBD1 or TRBD2 (5 bases each). Germline loops: CDR1 SGHTA, CDR2 FQGTGA. This CDR3 region has 13 residues. The V end lost 3 bases, the J end lost 0 bases, and 5 bases lay between the germline ends. The CDR3 loop reads CASSLGHQETQYF. The CDR3 DNA reads TGTGCCAGCAGCTTGGGACACCAAGAGACCCAGTACTTC.